Below, 27 T cell receptor beta chains from the same sample are listed, as sequenced in a study of T-cell reconstitution after alpha-beta-depleted transplantation in children. The study, taken as a whole, reports: Two months or so post-transplant, alpha-beta T cells reportedly derived from several hundred expanded graft clones.

Their specific antigens are unknown. During its preparation, the TCRbeta library received unique molecular identifiers. TCRdb independently ran MiXCR on the PCR reads; one entry per CDR3 protein. The sample has 30,000 or so distinct CDR3 sequences, approximately 6.9% seen once; the top ten hold 27%. The sequencing used peripheral blood, collected 60 days after TCRalphabeta/CD19-depleted stem cell transplant. Every receptor here comes from a child in the first two years of life who had a stem cell transplant for acute myeloid leukemia, so the T cells may come from the graft donor.

This clonotype was found many times. The rearrangement uses TRBV5-1 and TRBJ2-1; 8 positions agree with TRBD2. The CDR3 runs 15 residues. The V segment lost 4 bases and the J segment 7 bases; nucleotides outside the gene matches: 10. CDR1 SGHRS and CDR2 YFSETQ come from the germline V gene. In nucleotides, the CDR3 is TGCGCCAGCAGCCGAGTCCCGGGACTAGGGAATGAGCAGTTCTTC. Translating it yields CASSRVPGLGNEQFF.

The chain employs TRBV28 and TRBJ2-5; 14 positions agree with TRBD2. Unmatched junction bases numbered 4, after V lost 3 bases and J lost 4 bases. From germline, CDR1 is MDHEN and CDR2 SYDVKM. The CDR3 spans 16 residues. As DNA, the CDR3 is TGTGCCAGCAGTTTCCCGACTAGCGGGGGGGCAGAGACCCAGTACTTC. This encodes CASSFPTSGGAETQYF.

This clonotype appeared many times. The chain combines TRBV28 with TRBJ2-1; no definite D call. Trimming shortened V by 8 bases and J by 8 bases, and 16 bases separated the two germline ends. The germline V gene has CDR1 MDHEN and CDR2 SYDVKM. This CDR3 spans 13 amino acids. CDR3 nucleotide sequence: TGTGCCAGCTCACCGGGCGGAAGATATGAGCAGTTCTTC. Its protein is CASSPGGRYEQFF. Full variable domain (remainder filled in from reference TRBV28 and TRBJ2-1): DVKVTQSSRYLVKRTGEKVFLECVQDMDHENMFWYRQDPGLGLRLIYFSYDVKMKEKGDIPEGYSVSREKKERFSLILESASTNQTSMYLCASSPGGRYEQFFGPGTRLTVL.

The table lists this clonotype with many counts. The chain carries TRBV27 and TRBJ2-7; the D is unclear. The V gene lost 6 bases and the J gene lost 2 bases, with 11 bases spanning the gap. Germline CDR1 MNHEY, CDR2 SMNVEV (reference sequence). This CDR3 contains 13 residues. The chain's CDR3 is CASRDGPAYEQYF. The DNA of the CDR3 is TGTGCCAGCAGGGACGGACCTGCCTACGAGCAGTACTTC.

In this sample, this clonotype turned up many times. This chain links TRBV28 with TRBJ2-1, with 12 nucleotides matching TRBD2. The CDR3 length is 15 residues. CDR1 MDHEN and CDR2 SYDVKM come from the germline V gene. After removal of 6 bases from V and 4 bases from J, the junction contained 4 bases not matched to a gene. CDR3 sequence: CASSGTSGPYNEQFF. The CDR3 nucleotides are TGTGCCAGCAGCGGGACTAGCGGGCCTTACAATGAGCAGTTCTTC. The full variable domain, completed using reference TRBV28 and TRBJ2-1, is DVKVTQSSRYLVKRTGEKVFLECVQDMDHENMFWYRQDPGLGLRLIYFSYDVKMKEKGDIPEGYSVSREKKERFSLILESASTNQTSMYLCASSGTSGPYNEQFFGPGTRLTVL.

This clonotype has at least ten counts. The chain recombines TRBV18 with TRBJ2-1; possibly TRBD2 for D (6 bases). Germline lookup yields CDR1 KGHSH and CDR2 LQKENI. The V and J ends lost 6 bases and 8 bases respectively, with 20 bases between them. CDR3 size: 15 residues. The CDR3 nucleotides are TGTGCCAGCTCGCCCCCGAGCGGGCGAGGGGATGAGCAGTTCTTC. Translation: CASSPPSGRGDEQFF.

This clonotype was seen ten or more times. This chain connects TRBV10-3 to TRBJ2-7, with D tentatively TRBD2 (5 bases). This CDR3 contains 13 residues. Germline CDR1 and CDR2: ENHRY and SYGVKD. The V gene lost 10 bases and the J gene lost 0 bases, with 13 bases spanning the gap. The CDR3 bases are TGTGCCAGCCGACCGGGAAGCTCCTACGAGCAGTACTTC. Translation gives CASRPGSSYEQYF.

This clonotype has ten or more counts. The chain recombines TRBV7-6 with TRBJ2-7; tentatively, D is TRBD1 or TRBD2 (5 bases each). Germline V gene lookup returns CDR1 SGHVS and CDR2 FNYEAQ. Trimming shortened V by 1 base and J by 7 bases, and 14 bases separated the two germline ends. This CDR3 spans 14 amino acids. The CDR3 sequence: CASSLGEGRREQYF. In nucleotides, the CDR3 is TGTGCCAGCAGCTTAGGTGAGGGGCGGAGAGAGCAGTACTTC.

This sequence joins TRBV4-3 and TRBJ2-2, with D possibly TRBD2 on 5 matching bases. V lost 3 bases and J 7 bases, leaving 18 bases between the germline ends. CDR3 length equals 16 residues. Looked up from germline, CDR1 is LGHNA and CDR2 is YSLEER. Here the CDR3 reads CASSQDGNGIGGELFF. CDR3 sequence (DNA): TGCGCCAGCAGCCAGGACGGGAACGGGATCGGCGGGGAGCTGTTTTTT.

This clonotype was seen repeatedly, ten times or more. The gene calls are TRBV5-1 and TRBJ2-5; TRBD2 matches at 12 bases. The CDR3 contains 17 residues. The germline V gene encodes CDR1 SGHRS and CDR2 YFSETQ. V trimming: 0 bases; J trimming: 5 bases; junction bases outside the gene matches: 8. CDR3 DNA sequence: TGCGCCAGCAGCTTGGAAGGACTAGCGGGGCTGGGGGAGACCCAGTACTTC. As protein: CASSLEGLAGLGETQYF.

The sample holds many counts of this clonotype. This chain links TRBV5-1 with TRBJ1-2; 7 nucleotides align to TRBD1. CDR3 length equals 13 residues. V dropped 2 bases and J dropped 8; count of bases not matched to a gene: 6. From germline, CDR1 is SGHRS and CDR2 YFSETQ. CDR3 nucleotides: TGCGCCAGCAGCTTCTCGACAGGGAACGGCTACACCTTC. It codes for CASSFSTGNGYTF.

This clonotype was counted at least ten times. This chain uses TRBV7-9 with TRBJ2-6; D unclear. CDR3 length: 12 residues. Trimming shortened V by 11 bases and J by 2 bases, and 7 bases separated the two germline ends. Germline CDR1 reads SEHNR; CDR2 reads FQNEAQ (reference sequence). The DNA for the CDR3 is TGTGCCCTACAGACTGGGGCCAACGTCCTGACTTTC. It specifies CALQTGANVLTF.

This clonotype was seen at least ten times. The chain employs TRBV5-1 and TRBJ1-2, with D tentatively TRBD1 (6 bases). The CDR3 covers 16 residues. Trimming stripped 1 base from V and 3 bases from J, with 16 bases between. CDR1 and CDR2 (germline): SGHRS, YFSETQ. The CDR3 spells CASSLTKQGSDYGYTF. CDR3 DNA sequence: TGCGCCAGCAGCTTGACAAAACAGGGCTCAGACTATGGCTACACCTTC.

This clonotype showed up many times. This rearrangement joins TRBV5-1 to TRBJ2-3; TRBD1 matches at 7 bases. The ends lost 1 base at V and 3 bases at J; junction bases unmatched: 8. Germline V lookup: CDR1 SGHRS, CDR2 YFSETQ. CDR3 length: 16 residues. CDR3 bases: TGCGCCAGCAGCTTGACCTCAGGGGGTAGAACAGATACGCAGTATTTT. It encodes CASSLTSGGRTDTQYF.

By share of the sample, this clonotype is medium-sized (0.01 to 0.1%). This chain links TRBV5-1 with TRBJ2-5; tentative D call: TRBD1 (5 bases). Trimming stripped 5 bases from V and 1 base from J, with 9 bases between. Germline assignment: CDR1 SGHRS and CDR2 YFSETQ. CDR3 length: 13 residues. The chain's CDR3 is CASRPDSQETQYF. CDR3 in DNA: TGCGCCAGCAGACCCGACAGCCAAGAGACCCAGTACTTC. The whole variable domain, remainder taken from reference TRBV5-1 and TRBJ2-5, is KAGVTQTPRYLIKTRGQQVTLSCSPISGHRSVSWYQQTPGQGLQFLFEYFSETQRNKGNFPGRFSGRQFSNSRSEMNVSTLELGDSALYLCASRPDSQETQYFGPGTRLLVL.

This clonotype was found a few times. V is TRBV9 and J is TRBJ1-2, with D uncertain. The V gene lost 4 bases and the J gene lost 6 bases, with 16 bases spanning the gap. Germline CDR1 SGDLS, CDR2 YYNGEE. The CDR3 contains 14 residues. CDR3 sequence: CASSPSGQHNGYTF. CDR3 DNA: TGTGCCAGCAGCCCCTCCGGGCAGCATAATGGCTACACCTTC.

V gene TRBV4-3 combines with J gene TRBJ2-1, with 9 nucleotides matching TRBD2. Per the germline V gene, CDR1 is LGHNA and CDR2 is YSLEER. CDR3 length: 15 amino acids. V gave up 0 bases and J gave up 6 bases; unmatched junction bases: 3. CDR3 DNA sequence: TGCGCCAGCAGCCAAGATCTAGCGGGGATCAATGAGCAGTTCTTC. Protein sequence: CASSQDLAGINEQFF.

This clonotype was recorded at least ten times. The genes are TRBV9 and TRBJ2-3; 10 positions match TRBD1. The CDR3 runs 15 residues. Germline V gene data show CDR1 as SGDLS and CDR2 as YYNGEE. V lost 5 bases to trimming and J lost 8 bases; unmatched junction nucleotides: 11. The CDR3 protein is CASSPGTGVASTQYF. For the CDR3, the DNA is TGTGCCAGCAGTCCCGGGACAGGGGTGGCAAGTACGCAGTATTTT.

This clonotype was counted only a few times. The chain recombines TRBV4-3 with TRBJ2-7; 9 bases align to TRBD1. J was trimmed by 2 bases and V by 3 bases; bases with no gene match: 8. The CDR3 consists of 16 residues. From germline, CDR1 is LGHNA and CDR2 YSLEER. The CDR3 bases are TGCGCCAGCAGCCAGGTTTGGACAGGGGCCCCCTACGAGCAGTACTTC. Amino acid sequence: CASSQVWTGAPYEQYF.

This clonotype was found many times. The rearrangement uses TRBV7-2 and TRBJ2-7, with 7 bases lining up with TRBD1. Germline V gene sequence: CDR1 SGHTA, CDR2 FQGNSA. V was pared by 3 bases and J by 8 bases, with 4 bases of the junction left unmatched. CDR3 length: 12 amino acids. The CDR3 DNA sequence: TGTGCCAGCAGCTTCCGACAGGGCCAGCAGTACTTC. It yields the protein CASSFRQGQQYF.

Ten or more counts support this clonotype. The chain couples TRBV7-6 to TRBJ1-1; D may be TRBD1 (5 bases). The ends were cut back, 1 base at V and 6 bases at J, with 9 bases in the middle. Germline V gene lookup returns CDR1 SGHVS and CDR2 FNYEAQ. This CDR3 spans 13 amino acids. The CDR3 DNA sequence: TGTGCCAGCAGCTTAGGGGCAGGGTCTGAAGCTTTCTTT. Its translation is CASSLGAGSEAFF.

This clonotype ranks as medium-sized. CDR3 in DNA: TGTGCCAGCAGTTTCCAAGGGGATGGCTATGGCTACACCTTC. Encoded protein: CASSFQGDGYGYTF. The chain recombines TRBV12-3 or TRBV12-4 with TRBJ1-2; D may be TRBD1 (5 bases). Trimming removed 3 bases from V and 4 bases from J, with 12 bases in between. The CDR3 covers 14 residues.

This clonotype has at least ten counts. V gene TRBV28 combines with J gene TRBJ2-1; D is undetermined. V lost 5 bases to trimming and J lost 7 bases, with 12 bases between them. The CDR3 spans 13 residues. Germline values: CDR1 MDHEN, CDR2 SYDVKM. CDR3 nucleotides: TGTGCCAGCAGTCTATTAAGGGCAAATGAGCAGTTCTTC. It encodes CASSLLRANEQFF.

This clonotype has a count of ten or more. At one end the junction does not follow the germline gene, possibly because of a read error. The J gene is TRBJ2-1, the V gene TRBV7-7; no clear D gene. CDR3 length: 14 residues. Germline CDR1 is SSHAT and CDR2 is FNYEAQ (reference sequence). The CDR3 DNA reads TGTGCTAGCAGCTTAAACGGAAGGAACAATGAGCAGTTCTTC. It translates to CASSLNGRNNEQFF.

This clonotype appeared many times. V gene TRBV7-8 combines with J gene TRBJ1-5, with 7 bases matching TRBD1. Germline trimming cut 5 bases from V and 6 bases from J; bases unmatched to any gene: 7. The CDR3 has 14 residues. Germline V gene data show CDR1 as SGHVS and CDR2 as FQNEAQ. In nucleotides, the CDR3 is TGTGCCAGCAGCCCCCGGCAGGGGGGTCAGCCCCAGCATTTT. It encodes CASSPRQGGQPQHF. Filled out from reference TRBV7-8 and TRBJ1-5, the complete variable domain reads GAGVSQSPRYKVAKRGQDVALRCDPISGHVSLFWYQQALGQGPEFLTYFQNEAQLDKSGLPSDRFFAERPEGSVSTLKIQRTQQEDSAVYLCASSPRQGGQPQHFGDGTRLSIL.

This clonotype was counted many times. The chain has TRBV20-1 and TRBJ1-1; TRBD1 is a possible D gene (5 bases). Trimming stripped 7 bases from V and 11 bases from J, with 8 bases between. Germline assignment: CDR1 DFQATT and CDR2 SNEGSKA (reference sequence). The CDR3 contains 8 residues. The CDR3, as DNA: TGCAGTGGGGGGTGGGCTTTCTTT. Encoded protein: CSGGWAFF.

This clonotype was detected many times. Its ends do not fully match the called genes, so a read error is possible. The V gene is TRBV6-1, the J gene TRBJ1-1, with no clear D. From germline, CDR1 is MNHNS and CDR2 SASEGT. The CDR3 runs 13 residues. CDR3 region: CASSEVALTEAFF. In nucleotides, the CDR3 is TGTGCCAGCAGCGAAGTGGCTCTCACTGAAGCTTTCTTT.